The entry that follows covers one TCR beta chain sequence. It has no known antigen specificity. Per-base qualities were not stored, and no clone one base away is much larger. This sample stems from a study of blood T cell repertoires in COVID-19 (dated by TCRdb to about 2020). For the wider study: Samples covering the acute and convalescent phases of COVID-19 were provided by collaborators in the United States, Italy and Spain. The material from the prospective study consisted of cDNA or gDNA derived from T cells, B-cell-depleted T cells, or PBMCs. Deeply sampled blood TCRbeta repertoires from subjects exposed to, actively infected with, or recovered from COVID-19 were included in the dataset. The repertoires were released in a freely available public database meant as a resource for research on the immune response to SARS-CoV-2. The samples were drawn from two sources: the first 160 participants of the ongoing ImmuneRACE study, and over 950 subjects contributed by 6 global collaborators. A de-identified subject ID, COVID-19 status, age in years and sex were almost always included in the sample metadata. HLA class I and class II types, where available, came from metadata supplied by the sample provider rather than from assay-based typing.

TCRbeta CDR3 regions were amplified from genomic DNA by means of the immunoSEQ Assay, a bias-controlled multiplex PCR. The authors' pipeline ran thus. The number of nucleated cells in each sample was estimated by amplification of reference gene primers within the assay. To quantify the absolute abundance of each unique TCRbeta CDR3 rearrangement, sequence reads were collapsed and filtered. For each sample, productive Simpson clonality was calculated as the square root of Simpson's diversity index over productive rearrangements. The clones in this table, taken by TCRdb from immuneACCESS, are in-frame only. Not every clone is retained; where verified, under half of the shortfall comes from an unresolved V gene, and the cause of the rest is unknown. Clonal size and the V and J genes are those of that table, whereas D and trimming came from the DNA. The sample table lists 110,000 or so clones, around 85% of them with a count of one. 2% to 3% of the sample is held by the ten biggest clonotypes.

V and J are truncated by 5 bases and 0 bases respectively, leaving an intervening sequence of 17 bases. Looking up the germline V gene yields CDR1 SGHRS and CDR2 YFSETQ. The CDR3 goes from the cysteine to the phenylalanine over 17 residues. Of all the DNA, just the CDR3 is kept, 51 bases in frame from base 1. General conclusions and limits of the study: How much clinical and demographic metadata was included differed by source and by participant, and the metadata was provided uncurated.

Each collaborating institution followed its own protocols to collect whole blood in K2EDTA tubes. Collaborator samples were shipped for TCRbeta analysis as frozen whole blood, isolated PBMCs, or DNA extracted from either sample type. The V and J genes are TRBV5-1 and TRBJ1-4; TRBD1 is a possible D gene, resting on 5 matching bases. This receptor was identified in a man aged 50-59 years with acute or convalescent COVID-19. Sequencing used peripheral blood. The nucleotide sequence is given as TGCGCCAGCAGGTTTGGGGGGACTTATGCAACTAATGAAAAACTGTTTTTT. Its product reads: CASRFGGTYATNEKLFF.